This T cell receptor (beta chain) was sequenced for a study of blood T cell repertoires in COVID-19. The CDR3 is made up of 17 amino acids. The germline gives CDR1 SGHRS, CDR2 YFSETQ. V lost 1 base and J 6 bases, leaving 22 bases between the germline ends. This clone turned up a few times. The repertoire was sequenced with immunoSEQ multiplex PCR; TCRdb's copy has only in-frame clones and lacks some. The sample has 200,000 or so clones; around 86% are singletons. Participant age was about 18 to 89 years, and participants resided in 24 US areas. V usage is TRBV5-1 and J usage is TRBJ1-1; D may be TRBD1 (5 bases). The sequencing input was PBMCs or T cells enriched from blood (not recorded which). The sequence derives from a woman aged 40 to 55 with acute COVID-19. The CDR3 bases are TGCGCCAGCAGCTTGTCTGGGCAGGGTTGGGCGGAAGCTGAAGCTTTCTTT. This translates into CASSLSGQGWAEAEAFF.